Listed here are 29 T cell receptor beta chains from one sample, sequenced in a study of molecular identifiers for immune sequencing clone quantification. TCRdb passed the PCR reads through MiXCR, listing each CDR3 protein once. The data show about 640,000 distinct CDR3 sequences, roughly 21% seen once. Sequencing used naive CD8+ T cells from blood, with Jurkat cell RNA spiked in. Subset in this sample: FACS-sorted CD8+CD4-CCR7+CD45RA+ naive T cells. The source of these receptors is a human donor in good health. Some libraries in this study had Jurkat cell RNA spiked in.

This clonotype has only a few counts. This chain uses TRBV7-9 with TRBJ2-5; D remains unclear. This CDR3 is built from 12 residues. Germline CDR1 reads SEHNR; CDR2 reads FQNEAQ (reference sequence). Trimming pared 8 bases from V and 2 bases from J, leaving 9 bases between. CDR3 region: CASQDKQETQYF. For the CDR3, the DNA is TGTGCCAGCCAAGACAAGCAAGAGACCCAGTACTTC.

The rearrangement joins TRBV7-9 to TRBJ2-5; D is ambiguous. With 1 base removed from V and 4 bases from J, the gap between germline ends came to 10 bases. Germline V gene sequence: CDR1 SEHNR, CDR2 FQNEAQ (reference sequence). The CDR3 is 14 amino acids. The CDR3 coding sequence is TGTGCCAGCAGCTTAGTCCTGGTAATAGAGACCCAGTACTTC. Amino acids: CASSLVLVIETQYF.

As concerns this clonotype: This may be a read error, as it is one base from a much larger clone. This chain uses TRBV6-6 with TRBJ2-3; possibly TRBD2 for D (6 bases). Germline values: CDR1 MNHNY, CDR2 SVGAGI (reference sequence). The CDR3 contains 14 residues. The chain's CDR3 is CAGSEIWGADTQYF. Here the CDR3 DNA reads TGTGCCGGCAGCGAGATATGGGGGGCAGATACGCAGTATTTT.

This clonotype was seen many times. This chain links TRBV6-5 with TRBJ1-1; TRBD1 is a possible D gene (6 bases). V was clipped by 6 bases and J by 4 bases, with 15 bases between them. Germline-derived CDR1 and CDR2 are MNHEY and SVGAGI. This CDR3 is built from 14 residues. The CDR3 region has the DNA TGTGCCAGCAGCCTAAAAGGGGGTAGCACTGAAGCTTTCTTT. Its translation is CASSLKGGSTEAFF.

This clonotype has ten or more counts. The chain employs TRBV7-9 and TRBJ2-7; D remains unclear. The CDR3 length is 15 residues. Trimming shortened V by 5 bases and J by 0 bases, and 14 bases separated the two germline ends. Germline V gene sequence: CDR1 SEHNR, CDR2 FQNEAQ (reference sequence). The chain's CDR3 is CASSSRVSSSYEQYF. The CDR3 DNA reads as TGTGCCAGCAGCAGCCGGGTTTCGAGCTCCTACGAGCAGTACTTC.

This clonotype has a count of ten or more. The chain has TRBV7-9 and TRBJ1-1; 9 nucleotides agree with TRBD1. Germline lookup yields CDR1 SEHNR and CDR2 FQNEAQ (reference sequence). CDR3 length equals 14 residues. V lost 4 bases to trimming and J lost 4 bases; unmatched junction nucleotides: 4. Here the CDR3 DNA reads TGTGCCAGCAGCTCTACAGGGGGCGGCACTGAAGCTTTCTTT. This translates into CASSSTGGGTEAFF. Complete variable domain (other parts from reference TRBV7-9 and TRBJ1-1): DTGVSQNPRHKITKRGQNVTFRCDPISEHNRLYWYRQTLGQGPEFLTYFQNEAQLEKSRLLSDRFSAERPKGSFSTLEIQRTEQGDSAMYLCASSSTGGGTEAFFGQGTRLTVV.

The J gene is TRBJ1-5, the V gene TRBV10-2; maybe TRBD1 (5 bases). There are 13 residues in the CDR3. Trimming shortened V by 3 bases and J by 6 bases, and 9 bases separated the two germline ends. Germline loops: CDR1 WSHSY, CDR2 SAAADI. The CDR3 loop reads CASSDEGTQPQHF. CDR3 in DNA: TGCGCCAGCAGTGATGAAGGGACTCAGCCCCAGCATTTT.

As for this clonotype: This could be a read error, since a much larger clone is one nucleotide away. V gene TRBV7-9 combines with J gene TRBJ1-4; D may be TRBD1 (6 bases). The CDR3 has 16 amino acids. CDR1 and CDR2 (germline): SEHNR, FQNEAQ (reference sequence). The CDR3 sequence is CASSPGQYATSEKLFF. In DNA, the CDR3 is TGTGCCAGCAGCCCCGGACAGTATGCAACTAGTGAAAAACTGTTTTTT.

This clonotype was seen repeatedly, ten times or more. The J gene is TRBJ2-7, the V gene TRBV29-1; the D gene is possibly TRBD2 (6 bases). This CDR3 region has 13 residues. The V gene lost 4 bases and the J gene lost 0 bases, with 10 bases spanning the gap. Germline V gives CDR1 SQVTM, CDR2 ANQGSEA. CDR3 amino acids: CSVARGSSYEQYF. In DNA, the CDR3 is TGCAGCGTTGCTCGGGGGAGCTCCTACGAGCAGTACTTC.

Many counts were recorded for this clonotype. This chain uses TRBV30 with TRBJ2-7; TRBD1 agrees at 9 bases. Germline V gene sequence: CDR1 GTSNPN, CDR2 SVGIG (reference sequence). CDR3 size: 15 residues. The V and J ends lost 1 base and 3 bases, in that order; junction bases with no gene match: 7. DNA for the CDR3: TGTGCCTGGAGTGGGACAGGGGTGACCTTCTACGAGCAGTACTTC. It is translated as CAWSGTGVTFYEQYF.

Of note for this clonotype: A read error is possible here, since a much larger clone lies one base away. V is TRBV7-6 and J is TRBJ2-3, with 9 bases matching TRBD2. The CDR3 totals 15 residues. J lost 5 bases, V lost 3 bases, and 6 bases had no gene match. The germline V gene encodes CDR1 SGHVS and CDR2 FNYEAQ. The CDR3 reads CASSFAGGLRDTQYF. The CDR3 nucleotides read TGTGCCAGCAGCTTTGCGGGGGGGCTGAGAGATACGCAGTATTTT.

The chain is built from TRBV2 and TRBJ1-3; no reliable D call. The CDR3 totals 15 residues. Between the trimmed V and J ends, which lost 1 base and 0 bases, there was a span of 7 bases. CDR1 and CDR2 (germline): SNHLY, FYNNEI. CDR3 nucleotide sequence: TGTGCCAGCAGTGAAGACGCTAACTCTGGAAACACCATATATTTT. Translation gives CASSEDANSGNTIYF. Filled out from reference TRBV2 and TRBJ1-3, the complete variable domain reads EPEVTQTPSHQVTQMGQEVILRCVPISNHLYFYWYRQILGQKVEFLVSFYNNEISEKSEIFDDQFSVERPDGSNFTLKIRSTKLEDSAMYFCASSEDANSGNTIYFGEGSWLTVV.

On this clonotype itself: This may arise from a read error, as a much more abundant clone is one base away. The CDR3 loop reads CAISETPQQYF. DNA for the CDR3: TGTGCCATCAGTGAGACCCCACAGCAGTATTTT. V usage is TRBV10-3 and J usage is TRBJ2-3; D unclear. Trimming removed 2 bases from V and 11 bases from J, with 8 bases in between. The V gene's germline CDR1 is ENHRY and CDR2 SYGVKD. CDR3 size: 11 residues.

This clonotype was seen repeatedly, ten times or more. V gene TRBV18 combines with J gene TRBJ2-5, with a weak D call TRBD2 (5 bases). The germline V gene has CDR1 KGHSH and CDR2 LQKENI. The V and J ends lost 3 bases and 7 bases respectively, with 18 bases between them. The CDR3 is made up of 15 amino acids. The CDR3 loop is CASSPTLLSEGTQYF. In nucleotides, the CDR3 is TGTGCCAGCTCACCGACTCTTTTGTCTGAGGGGACCCAGTACTTC.

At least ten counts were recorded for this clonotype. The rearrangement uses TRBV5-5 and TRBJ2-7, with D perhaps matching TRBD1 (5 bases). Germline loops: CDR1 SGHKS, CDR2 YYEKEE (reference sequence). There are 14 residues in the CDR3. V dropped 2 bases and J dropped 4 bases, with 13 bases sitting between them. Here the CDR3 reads CASSFVREGYEQYF. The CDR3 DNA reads TGTGCCAGCAGCTTCGTCAGGGAAGGGTACGAGCAGTACTTC.

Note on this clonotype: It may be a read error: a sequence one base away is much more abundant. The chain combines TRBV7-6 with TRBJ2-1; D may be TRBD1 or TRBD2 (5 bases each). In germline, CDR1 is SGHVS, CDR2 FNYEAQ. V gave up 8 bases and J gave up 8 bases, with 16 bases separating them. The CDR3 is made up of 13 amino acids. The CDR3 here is CASGPQWGYEQFF. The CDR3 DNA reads TGTGCCAGCGGCCCACAGTGGGGGTATGAGCAGTTCTTC. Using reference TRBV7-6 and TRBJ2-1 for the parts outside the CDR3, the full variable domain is GAGVSQSPRYKVTKRGQDVALRCDPISGHVSLYWYRQALGQGPEFLTYFNYEAQQDKSGLPNDRFSAERPEGSISTLTIQRTEQRDSAMYRCASGPQWGYEQFFGPGTRLTVL.

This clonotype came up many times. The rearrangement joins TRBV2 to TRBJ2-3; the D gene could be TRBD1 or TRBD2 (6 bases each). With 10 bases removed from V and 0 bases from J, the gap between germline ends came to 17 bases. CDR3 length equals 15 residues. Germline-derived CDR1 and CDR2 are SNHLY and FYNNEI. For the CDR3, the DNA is TGTGCCAACAACAAGGGGGGTTCTAGCACAGATACGCAGTATTTT. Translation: CANNKGGSSTDTQYF.

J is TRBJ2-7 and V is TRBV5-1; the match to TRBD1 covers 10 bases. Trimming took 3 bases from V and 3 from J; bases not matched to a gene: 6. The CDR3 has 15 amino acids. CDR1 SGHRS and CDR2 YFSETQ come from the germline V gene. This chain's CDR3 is CASSWDRGECYEQYF. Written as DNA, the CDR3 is TGCGCCAGCAGCTGGGACAGGGGCGAGTGCTACGAGCAGTACTTC.

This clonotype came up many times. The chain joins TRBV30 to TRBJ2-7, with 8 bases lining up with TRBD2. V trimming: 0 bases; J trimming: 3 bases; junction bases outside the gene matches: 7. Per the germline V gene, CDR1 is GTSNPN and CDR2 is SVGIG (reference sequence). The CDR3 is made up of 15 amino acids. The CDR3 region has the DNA TGTGCCTGGAGTGTTCCGGGAGGGTTTTACTACGAGCAGTACTTC. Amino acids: CAWSVPGGFYYEQYF.

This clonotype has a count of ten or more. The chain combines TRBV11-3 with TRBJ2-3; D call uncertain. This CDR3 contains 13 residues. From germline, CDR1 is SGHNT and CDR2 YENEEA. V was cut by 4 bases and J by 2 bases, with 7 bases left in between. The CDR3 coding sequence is TGTGCCAGCAGCTCCCGAAACACAGATACGCAGTATTTT. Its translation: CASSSRNTDTQYF.

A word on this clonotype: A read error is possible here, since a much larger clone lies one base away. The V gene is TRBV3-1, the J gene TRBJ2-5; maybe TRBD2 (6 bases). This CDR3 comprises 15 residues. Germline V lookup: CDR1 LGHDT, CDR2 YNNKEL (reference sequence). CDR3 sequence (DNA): TGTGCCGGCAGCCAAGTTCGGGGGATGGAAGAGACCCAGTACTTC. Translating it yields CAGSQVRGMEETQYF.

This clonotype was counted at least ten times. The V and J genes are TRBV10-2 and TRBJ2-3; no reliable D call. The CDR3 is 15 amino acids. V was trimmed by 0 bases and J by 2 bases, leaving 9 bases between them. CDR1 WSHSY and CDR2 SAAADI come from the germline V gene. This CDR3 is CASSESSLTTDTQYF. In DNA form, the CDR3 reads TGCGCCAGCAGTGAGTCGTCGTTAACCACAGATACGCAGTATTTT.

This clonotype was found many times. The CDR3 spells CASSLGNNQETQYF. The CDR3 nucleotides read TGTGCCAGCAGCTTGGGTAACAACCAAGAGACCCAGTACTTC. The chain links TRBV5-4 to TRBJ2-5; D is unresolved. The CDR3 totals 14 residues. Germline V gene data show CDR1 as SGHNT and CDR2 as YYREEE (reference sequence). V was shortened by 0 bases and J by 0 bases, with 6 bases between the two germline ends.

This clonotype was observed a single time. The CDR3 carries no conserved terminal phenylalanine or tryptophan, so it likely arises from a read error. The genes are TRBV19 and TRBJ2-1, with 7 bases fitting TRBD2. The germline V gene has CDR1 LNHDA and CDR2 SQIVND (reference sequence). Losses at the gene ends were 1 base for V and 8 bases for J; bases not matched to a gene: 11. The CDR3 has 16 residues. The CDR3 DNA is TGTGCCAGTAGTATAGGGACTAGGGCCTTAGACGATGAGCAGTTCTCC. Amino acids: CASSIGTRALDDEQFS.

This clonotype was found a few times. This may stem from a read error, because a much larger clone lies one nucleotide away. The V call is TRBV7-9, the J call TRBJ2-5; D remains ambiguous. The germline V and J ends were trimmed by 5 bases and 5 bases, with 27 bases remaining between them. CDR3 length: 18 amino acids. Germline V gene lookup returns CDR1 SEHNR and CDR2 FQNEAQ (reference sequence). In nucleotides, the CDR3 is TGTGCCAGCAGCCCCTGGGAAGCGACTGGCAGGATGGGGGAGACCCAGTACTTC. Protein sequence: CASSPWEATGRMGETQYF.

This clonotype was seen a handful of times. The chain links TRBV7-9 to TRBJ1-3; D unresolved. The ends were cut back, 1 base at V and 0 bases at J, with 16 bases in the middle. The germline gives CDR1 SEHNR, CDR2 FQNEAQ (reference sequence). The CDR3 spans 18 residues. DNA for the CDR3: TGTGCCAGCAGCTTAGTGAGCGGCTTTACGCCCTCTGGAAACACCATATATTTT. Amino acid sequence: CASSLVSGFTPSGNTIYF.

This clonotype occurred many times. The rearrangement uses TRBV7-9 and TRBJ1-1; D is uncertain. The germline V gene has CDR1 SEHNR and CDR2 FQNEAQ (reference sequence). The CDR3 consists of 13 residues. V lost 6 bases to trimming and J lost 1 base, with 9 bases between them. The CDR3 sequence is CASSSDGNTEAFF. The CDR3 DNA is TGTGCCAGCAGTTCCGACGGGAACACTGAAGCTTTCTTT.

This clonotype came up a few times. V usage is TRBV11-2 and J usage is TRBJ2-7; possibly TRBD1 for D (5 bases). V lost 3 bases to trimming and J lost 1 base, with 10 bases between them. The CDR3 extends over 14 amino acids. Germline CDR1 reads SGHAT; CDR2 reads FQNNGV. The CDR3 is CASSFYQGSYEQYF. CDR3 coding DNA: TGTGCCAGCAGCTTTTACCAGGGTTCCTACGAGCAGTACTTC.

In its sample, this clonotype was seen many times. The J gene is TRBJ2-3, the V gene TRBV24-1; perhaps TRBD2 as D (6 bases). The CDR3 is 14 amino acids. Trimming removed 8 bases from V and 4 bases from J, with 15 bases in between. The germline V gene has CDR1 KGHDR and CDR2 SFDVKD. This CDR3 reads CATTAPSDPDTQYF. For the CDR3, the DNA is TGTGCCACCACCGCTCCTAGCGACCCAGATACGCAGTATTTT.